Each of the 26 T cell receptor beta chains below was sequenced from the same sample in a study of cytomegalovirus exposure and HLA in healthy donors. The primer mix had 60 Vbeta and 13 Jbeta primers. Profiled with immunoSEQ multiplex PCR; TCRdb holds only in-frame clones, not every one. The sample has over 85,000 clones; 75% to 80% are singletons. The sample was PBMCs. The receptor source for this set is a woman aged 30 to 39 in good health and CMV-seronegative.

The gene calls are TRBV5-1 and TRBJ2-1, with a weak D call TRBD2 (7 bases). CDR1 is SGHRS, CDR2 YFSETQ, per germline. Trimming took 1 base from V and 10 from J, leaving 18 bases between them. The CDR3 has 15 residues. CDR3 nucleotide sequence: TGCGCCAGCAGCTTGTACGGGGGGCCTATCGGGGAGCAGTTCTTC. This gives the protein CASSLYGGPIGEQFF.

The CDR3: CASSERLAGGVNTQYF. For the CDR3, the DNA is TGTGCCAGCAGTGAGAGACTAGCGGGAGGAGTAAATACGCAGTATTTT. This chain joins TRBV6-4 and TRBJ2-3, with 13 bases identical to TRBD2. This CDR3 contains 16 residues. Looked up from germline, CDR1 is MRHNA and CDR2 is SNTAGT. V shed 3 bases and J 7 bases; nucleotides not matched to a gene: 7.

J is TRBJ1-1 and V is TRBV11-2, with 8 bases identical to TRBD1. The CDR3 contains 14 residues. V lost 5 bases, J lost 4 bases, and 6 bases stayed unmatched. From germline, CDR1 is SGHAT and CDR2 FQNNGV. CDR3 residues: CASSLQGARTEAFF. The CDR3 DNA follows: TGTGCCAGCAGCCTTCAGGGGGCGCGCACTGAAGCTTTCTTT.

V usage is TRBV6-5 and J usage is TRBJ2-1; 8 nucleotides match TRBD1. Germline-derived CDR1 and CDR2 are MNHEY and SVGAGI. The CDR3 covers 14 residues. V lost 7 bases and J lost 9; bases outside the gene matches: 11. CDR3 DNA: TGTGCCAGCAAACCTCGGACAGGGACTGTTGAGCAGTTCTTC. Residues: CASKPRTGTVEQFF.

The rearrangement uses TRBV9 and TRBJ2-2; TRBD2 might be the D (6 bases). Trimming took off 4 bases at V and 6 bases at J, with 16 bases between the two ends. This CDR3 is 15 amino acids long. The germline CDR1 and CDR2 sequences are SGDLS and YYNGEE. The CDR3 reads CASSKRTAGPGELFF. CDR3 in DNA: TGTGCCAGCAGCAAGCGTACGGCGGGGCCCGGGGAGCTGTTTTTT.

The chain links TRBV28 to TRBJ2-7, with D possibly TRBD2 on 6 matching bases. Per germline, CDR1 MDHEN and CDR2 SYDVKM. V was pared by 3 bases and J by 3 bases, with 12 bases between. The CDR3 loop spans 14 amino acids. CDR3 in amino acids: CASSFRRDVYEQYF. The CDR3 DNA reads TGTGCCAGCAGTTTTAGGAGGGACGTCTACGAGCAGTACTTC.

The chain recombines TRBV4-1 with TRBJ1-1; a possible D gene is TRBD1 (5 bases). Between the trimmed V and J ends, which lost 5 bases and 2 bases, there was a span of 15 bases. CDR1 is MGHRA and CDR2 is YSYEKL in the germline V gene. This CDR3 has 15 residues. CDR3 nucleotide sequence: TGCGCCAGCAGCTGGAGCCGGGACTCTAACACTGAAGCTTTCTTT. It codes for CASSWSRDSNTEAFF.

The chain combines TRBV5-1 with TRBJ1-1; TRBD1 is a possible D gene (5 bases). The CDR3 extends over 15 amino acids. Deletions cut 0 bases from V and 2 bases from J, with 11 bases between. CDR1 is SGHRS and CDR2 is YFSETQ in the germline V gene. CDR3 loop: CASSLEWTTNTEAFF. DNA of the CDR3: TGCGCCAGCAGCTTGGAATGGACAACTAACACTGAAGCTTTCTTT.

The chain combines TRBV27 with TRBJ1-5, with unresolved D. Trimming took 3 bases from V and 4 from J, leaving 4 bases between them. Germline CDR1 is MNHEY and CDR2 is SMNVEV (reference sequence). This CDR3 has 12 amino acids. The CDR3 here is CASSFQNQPQHF. As DNA, the CDR3 is TGTGCCAGCAGTTTCCAGAATCAGCCCCAGCATTTT.

The chain employs TRBV19 and TRBJ2-1, with 8 nucleotides matching TRBD2. The germline V gene has CDR1 LNHDA and CDR2 SQIVND (reference sequence). V lost 3 bases, J lost 6 bases, and 7 bases stayed unmatched. The CDR3 spans 15 residues. This CDR3 reads CASSIRTSGRNEQFF. The CDR3 DNA is TGTGCCAGTAGTATCCGAACTAGCGGCCGCAATGAGCAGTTCTTC.

The rearrangement uses TRBV7-8 and TRBJ2-7; D may be TRBD2 (6 bases). Germline V lookup: CDR1 SGHVS, CDR2 FQNEAQ. V lost 6 bases, J lost 0 bases, and 12 bases lay in between. The CDR3 loop spans 14 amino acids. CDR3 residues: CASSLPGLSYEQYF. As DNA, the CDR3 is TGTGCCAGCAGTCTTCCGGGACTCTCCTACGAGCAGTACTTC.

In its sample, this clone was seen a few times. The chain combines TRBV11-3 with TRBJ2-3; 12 positions match TRBD2. CDR3 length: 14 amino acids. CDR1 and CDR2 (germline): SGHNT, YENEEA. With V trimmed by 5 bases and J by 5 bases, 2 bases remained unmatched. The CDR3 DNA follows: TGTGCCAGCAGCGCGGGACTAGCGGGAGATACGCAGTATTTT. Amino acids: CASSAGLAGDTQYF. The full variable domain, its missing parts supplied by reference TRBV11-3 and TRBJ2-3, is EAGVVQSPRYKIIEKKQPVAFWCNPISGHNTLYWYLQNLGQGPELLIRYENEEAVDDSQLPKDRFSAERLKGVDSTLKIQPAELGDSAVYLCASSAGLAGDTQYFGPGTRLTVL.

Only a few counts were recorded for this clone. V is TRBV25-1 and J is TRBJ2-3; 7 bases fit TRBD2. The J segment lost 0 bases and the V segment lost 3 bases, leaving 3 bases of the junction unmatched. This CDR3 has 15 residues. CDR1 and CDR2 from the germline V gene are MGHDK and SYGVNS. In DNA, the CDR3 is TGTGCCAGCAGTGAGCTAGCGGATAGCACAGATACGCAGTATTTT. The encoded protein is CASSELADSTDTQYF.

V usage is TRBV7-8 and J usage is TRBJ2-7; no firm D call. Germline loops: CDR1 SGHVS, CDR2 FQNEAQ. The CDR3 length is 15 residues. Trimming removed 3 bases from V and 2 bases from J, with 14 bases in between. For the CDR3, the DNA is TGTGCCAGCAGCTTCCGAAAAGACGACACCTACGAGCAGTACTTC. Translation: CASSFRKDDTYEQYF. The variable domain in full, completed from reference TRBV7-8 and TRBJ2-7, reads GAGVSQSPRYKVAKRGQDVALRCDPISGHVSLFWYQQALGQGPEFLTYFQNEAQLDKSGLPSDRFFAERPEGSVSTLKIQRTQQEDSAVYLCASSFRKDDTYEQYFGPGTRLTVT.

This chain uses TRBV11-2 with TRBJ2-7, with D possibly TRBD2 on 5 matching bases. The CDR3 runs to 14 residues. Trimming pared 4 bases from V and 3 bases from J, leaving 13 bases between. The germline V gene has CDR1 SGHAT and CDR2 FQNNGV. The CDR3 reads CASSSSGSLYEQYF. In DNA, the CDR3 is TGTGCCAGCAGCTCCAGCGGTTCCCTCTACGAGCAGTACTTC.

This rearrangement joins TRBV2 to TRBJ2-1; 9 bases align to TRBD1. The CDR3 contains 14 residues. V dropped 9 bases and J dropped 6; count of bases not matched to a gene: 9. Germline CDR1 SNHLY, CDR2 FYNNEI. CDR3: CASTTGGGTNEQFF. In DNA form, the CDR3 reads TGTGCCAGTACGACAGGGGGGGGGACCAATGAGCAGTTCTTC. Full variable domain (outside the CDR3, taken from reference TRBV2 and TRBJ2-1): EPEVTQTPSHQVTQMGQEVILRCVPISNHLYFYWYRQILGQKVEFLVSFYNNEISEKSEIFDDQFSVERPDGSNFTLKIRSTKLEDSAMYFCASTTGGGTNEQFFGPGTRLTVL.

This clone was seen only once. The chain links TRBV28 to TRBJ2-7; 7 bases line up with TRBD1. Germline V CDR1 and CDR2: MDHEN, SYDVKM. V shed 5 bases and J 6 bases; nucleotides not matched to a gene: 4. The length of the CDR3 is 12 residues. The CDR3 nucleotides read TGTGCCAGCAGTGTACAGGGGATCGAGCAGTACTTC. Protein product: CASSVQGIEQYF.

The chain uses TRBV18 and TRBJ2-7; TRBD1 matches 7 bases. V was clipped by 3 bases and J by 3 bases; unmatched bases: 5. The CDR3 consists of 14 residues. Germline values: CDR1 KGHSH, CDR2 LQKENI. Written as DNA, the CDR3 is TGTGCCAGCTCACCCTACCGGGACAGCTACGAGCAGTACTTC. Translated, it gives CASSPYRDSYEQYF.

This clone qualifies as medium-sized. The rearrangement uses TRBV14 and TRBJ2-7, with TRBD2 matching over 10 bases. The CDR3 contains 14 residues. Trimming took 6 bases from V and 6 from J; bases not matched to a gene: 8. The germline gives CDR1 SGHDN, CDR2 FVKESK. CDR3 sequence: CASRHSSGSAEQYF. The CDR3 DNA sequence: TGTGCCAGCAGGCATTCTAGCGGGAGCGCCGAGCAGTACTTC.

This chain links TRBV9 with TRBJ1-5, with a weak D call TRBD1 (5 bases). The CDR3 is made up of 13 amino acids. CDR1 is SGDLS and CDR2 is YYNGEE in the germline V gene. The V end was cut by 3 bases, the J end by 6 bases, with 10 bases between. As DNA, the CDR3 is TGTGCCAGCAGCGACGAAAGGGGTCAGCCCCAGCATTTT. Translated: CASSDERGQPQHF.

The V and J genes are TRBV29-1 and TRBJ1-2; D may be TRBD1 (5 bases). Germline V CDR1 and CDR2: SQVTM, ANQGSEA. The V end was cut by 7 bases, the J end by 8 bases, with 17 bases between. The length of the CDR3 is 12 residues. For the CDR3, the DNA is TGCAGCGCGGAAGAAGGGACTCGGGGCTACACCTTC. Translation gives CSAEEGTRGYTF.

This chain joins TRBV6-6 and TRBJ2-5, with TRBD2 matching over 13 bases. Trimming cost V 6 bases and J 2 bases; bases outside gene matches: 3. The CDR3 is 15 residues long. The germline V gene has CDR1 MNHNY and CDR2 SVGAGI (reference sequence). The CDR3 region has the DNA TGTGCCAGCAGCCGGGGACTAGCGGGGCAAGAGACCCAGTACTTC. Its protein product is CASSRGLAGQETQYF.

The J gene is TRBJ2-2, the V gene TRBV7-9, with no clear D. Per germline, CDR1 SEHNR and CDR2 FQNEAQ (reference sequence). The CDR3 length is 15 residues. V was cut by 3 bases and J by 4 bases, with 12 bases left in between. The CDR3 sequence: CASSFSSGSTGELFF. CDR3 DNA sequence: TGTGCCAGCAGCTTCTCATCAGGTTCCACCGGGGAGCTGTTTTTT.

The V call is TRBV4-1, the J call TRBJ2-3; perhaps TRBD1 as D (5 bases). Germline loops: CDR1 MGHRA, CDR2 YSYEKL. The CDR3 runs 15 residues. Trimming cost V 0 bases and J 2 bases, with 9 bases left between them. The chain's CDR3 is CASSQDRGFTDTQYF. The DNA for the CDR3 is TGCGCCAGCAGCCAAGATAGGGGTTTCACAGATACGCAGTATTTT.

Only a few counts were recorded for this clone. The rearrangement joins TRBV6-5 to TRBJ1-1, with a possible D match to TRBD1 (5 bases). V gave up 6 bases and J gave up 0 bases, with 14 bases separating them. Germline CDR1 and CDR2: MNHEY and SVGAGI. CDR3 length equals 15 residues. The CDR3 sequence is CASRSWGGVNTEAFF. In nucleotides, the CDR3 is TGTGCCAGCAGGTCTTGGGGGGGGGTGAACACTGAAGCTTTCTTT.

Only a few counts were recorded for this clone. This chain joins TRBV30 and TRBJ2-3; 11 bases are a match to TRBD2. There are 17 residues in the CDR3. After removal of 2 bases from V and 2 bases from J, the junction contained 9 bases not matched to a gene. CDR1 and CDR2 (germline): GTSNPN, SVGIG (reference sequence). Here the CDR3 DNA reads TGTGCCTGGAGTCCGAAACTAGCGGGGGCCTTCACAGATACGCAGTATTTT. The encoded protein is CAWSPKLAGAFTDTQYF. The variable domain in full, with the rest retrieved from reference TRBV30 and TRBJ2-3, is SQTIHQWPATLVQPVGSPLSLECTVEGTSNPNLYWYRQAAGRGLQLLFYSVGIGQISSEVPQNLSASRPQDRQFILSSKKLLLSDSGFYLCAWSPKLAGAFTDTQYFGPGTRLTVL.